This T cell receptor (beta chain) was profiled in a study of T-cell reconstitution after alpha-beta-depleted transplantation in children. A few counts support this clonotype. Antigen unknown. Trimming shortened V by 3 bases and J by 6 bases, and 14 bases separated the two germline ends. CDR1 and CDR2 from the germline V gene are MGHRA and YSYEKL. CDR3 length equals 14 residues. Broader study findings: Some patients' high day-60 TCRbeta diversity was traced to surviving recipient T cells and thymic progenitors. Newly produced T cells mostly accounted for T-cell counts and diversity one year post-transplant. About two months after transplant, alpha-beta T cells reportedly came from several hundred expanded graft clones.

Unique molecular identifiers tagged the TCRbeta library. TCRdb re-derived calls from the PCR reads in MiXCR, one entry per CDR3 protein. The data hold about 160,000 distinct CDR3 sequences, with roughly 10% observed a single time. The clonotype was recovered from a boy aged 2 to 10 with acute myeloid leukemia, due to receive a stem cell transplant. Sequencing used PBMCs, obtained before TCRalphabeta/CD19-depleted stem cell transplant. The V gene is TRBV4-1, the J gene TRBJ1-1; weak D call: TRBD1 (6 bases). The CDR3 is CASSHAPGEPEAFF. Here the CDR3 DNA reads TGCGCCAGCAGCCATGCCCCAGGGGAACCTGAAGCTTTCTTT.